This T cell receptor beta chain is drawn from a study of metastatic and nonmetastatic thyroid tumors. At least ten counts were recorded for this clone. Patients were all untreated before their thyroid surgery. Methods used by the authors: To classify distant metastasis in papillary thyroid cancer, a model was built from CDR3 differences across clinicopathological groups. MiXCR was used by TCRdb to re-call the PCR reads. The V and J calls reflect TCRdb's pipeline rather than the authors' work. The table has approximately 37,000 clones, roughly 22% seen once. CDR1 is MGHDK, CDR2 SYGVNS, per germline. This CDR3 has 17 amino acids. Trimming cost V 4 bases and J 5 bases; bases outside gene matches: 6.

The sequence was collected from a male donor with papillary thyroid cancer or a benign thyroid nodule (not recorded which). Some clones in this sample may be carry-over from other donors' samples. Sequencing input: tumor tissue. This chain uses TRBV25-1 with TRBJ2-1; TRBD2 matches 15 bases. The CDR3 DNA follows: TGTGCCAGCAGTGCGGGACTAGCGGGAGGCCTAGACAATGAGCAGTTCTTC. The encoded protein is CASSAGLAGGLDNEQFF.